This T cell receptor beta chain appears in the sequencing data of a study of beta chain features in type 1 diabetes. General study findings and limits: TCRB CDR3s were moderately but significantly shorter in Type 1 diabetes patients in all four CD4+ subsets. A closer apparent resemblance between naive, central memory and Treg TCRB repertoires was seen in patients than in healthy donors.

Points on this clone: What it binds is not known.

It was one heparinised blood draw, averaging about 110 mL, that each donor gave. Investigators reverse transcribed all isolated RNA, so they sequenced expressed TCRB transcripts. Some 3.6 million reads on average were seen across naive, central memory and regulatory T cell samples. TCRdb keeps only in-frame clones here, not all; method: immunoSEQ multiplex PCR. The table lists 150,000 or so clones, around a tenth of them singletons. The CDR3 sequence is 16 residues long. J gave up 3 bases and V 2 bases, and 6 bases lay outside the gene matches. From germline, CDR1 is SGHTA and CDR2 FQGNSA. The chain is built from TRBV7-2 and TRBJ2-7, with TRBD1 identical over 11 bases. The receptor comes from a young man in good health. The sequencing sample was made of central memory CD4+ T cells from blood. Here the CDR3 reads CASSLSSDRGLYEQYF. The CDR3, as DNA: TGTGCCAGCAGCTTATCCTCGGACAGGGGGCTCTACGAGCAGTACTTC.